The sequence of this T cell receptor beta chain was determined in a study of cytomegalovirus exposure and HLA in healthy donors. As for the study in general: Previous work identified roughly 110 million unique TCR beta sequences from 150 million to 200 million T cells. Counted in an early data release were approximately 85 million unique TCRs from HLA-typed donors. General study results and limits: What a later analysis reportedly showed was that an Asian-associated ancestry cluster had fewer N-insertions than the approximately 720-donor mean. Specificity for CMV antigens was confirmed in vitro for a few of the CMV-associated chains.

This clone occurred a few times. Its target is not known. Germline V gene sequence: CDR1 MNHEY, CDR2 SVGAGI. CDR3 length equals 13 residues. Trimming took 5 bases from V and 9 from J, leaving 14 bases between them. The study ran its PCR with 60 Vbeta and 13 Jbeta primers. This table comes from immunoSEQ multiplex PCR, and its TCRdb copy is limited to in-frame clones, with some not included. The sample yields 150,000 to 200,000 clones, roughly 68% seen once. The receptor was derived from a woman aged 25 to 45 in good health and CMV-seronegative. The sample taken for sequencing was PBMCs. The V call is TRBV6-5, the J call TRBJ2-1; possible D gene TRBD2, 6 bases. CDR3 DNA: TGTGCCAGCAGTCGCAGTCGGGGAGGTGAGCAGTTCTTC. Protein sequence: CASSRSRGGEQFF.